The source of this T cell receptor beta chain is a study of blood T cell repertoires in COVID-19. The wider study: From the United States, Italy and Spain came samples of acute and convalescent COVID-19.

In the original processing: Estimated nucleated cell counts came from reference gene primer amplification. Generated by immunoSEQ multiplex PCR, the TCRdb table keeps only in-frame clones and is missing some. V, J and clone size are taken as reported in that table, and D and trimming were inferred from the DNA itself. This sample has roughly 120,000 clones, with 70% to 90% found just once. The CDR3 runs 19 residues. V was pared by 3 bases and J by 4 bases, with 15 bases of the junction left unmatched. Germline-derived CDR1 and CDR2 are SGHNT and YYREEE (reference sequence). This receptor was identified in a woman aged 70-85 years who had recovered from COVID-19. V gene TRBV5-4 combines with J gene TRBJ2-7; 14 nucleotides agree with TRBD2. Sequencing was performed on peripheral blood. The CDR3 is CASSSPTSGRGTRDYEQYF. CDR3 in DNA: TGTGCCAGCAGCTCCCCGACTAGCGGGAGGGGCACCCGAGATTACGAGCAGTACTTC. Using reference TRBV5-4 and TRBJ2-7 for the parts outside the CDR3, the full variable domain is ETGVTQSPTHLIKTRGQQVTLRCSSQSGHNTVSWYQQALGQGPQFIFQYYREEENGRGNFPPRFSGLQFPNYSSELNVNALELDDSALYLCASSSPTSGRGTRDYEQYFGPGTRLTVT.